The subject of this entry is one T cell receptor (beta chain). The antigen is undetermined. The source of the sample is a study of cytomegalovirus exposure and HLA in healthy donors. Study-wide findings and caveats: Cytomegalovirus association was listed for approximately 150 TCR beta chains.

PCR employed 60 Vbeta and 13 Jbeta primers. Measured with immunoSEQ multiplex PCR; TCRdb has only the in-frame clones, and not every one. The profile covers 150,000 or so clones, with about 80% appearing a single time and nearly 6.5% taken by the ten largest. This sequence was found in a man aged 40-55 years in good health and CMV-seropositive. Sequencing was carried out using PBMCs.

The CDR3 DNA is TGCAGTGCGCAACAGGGGCATGAGCAGTTCTTC. This encodes CSAQQGHEQFF. The chain combines TRBV20-1 with TRBJ2-1, with TRBD1 identical over 7 bases. J gave up 8 bases and V 6 bases, and 4 bases lay outside the gene matches. Looked up from germline, CDR1 is DFQATT and CDR2 is SNEGSKA (reference sequence). The CDR3 spans 11 residues.